Sequencing of this TCR beta chain was carried out in a study of CD8 T cells in ankylosing spondylitis. General observations from the study: Some motif variants were previously reported in reactive arthritis synovial fluid and blood. Those disease-linked clones were CD8+; they were also relatively rare in peripheral blood. Roughly eight highly homologous variants made up a TCR beta motif that seemed to typify ankylosing spondylitis blood.

One entry per CDR3 protein results from TCRdb running MiXCR on the 5' RACE reads. The sample carries about 130,000 distinct CDR3 sequences, roughly 6.6% recorded once. This clonotype has ten or more counts. Its antigen remains unidentified. The CDR3 loop spans 15 amino acids. Trimming pared 0 bases from V and 4 bases from J, leaving 12 bases between. Germline lookup yields CDR1 SGHTA and CDR2 FQGNSA. The TCR originated in a female donor with ankylosing spondylitis or in good health (not recorded which). Sample: blood, either unsorted or a sorted T cell fraction (not recorded which). This chain joins TRBV7-2 and TRBJ1-1; D is ambiguous. The CDR3 protein is CASSLAGKRSTEAFF. The DNA of the CDR3 is TGTGCCAGCAGCTTAGCGGGGAAGAGGTCCACTGAAGCTTTCTTT.